The text below deals with one T cell receptor beta chain. The assay was immunoSEQ multiplex PCR, and TCRdb's table has in-frame clones only and misses some. The table shows roughly 100,000 clones, with 92% occurring only once. The source of the sample is a study of OX40 agonist ivuxolimab in advanced cancers. Looking at the study overall: Of mixed ages from 23 to 79 and averaging approximately 60 years, the group was just under 85% male. Three patients, one with hepatocellular carcinoma and two with cutaneous melanoma, achieved partial responses.

Patients with autoimmune history or systemic immunosuppression were excluded. The CDR3 contains 15 residues. Germline V lookup: CDR1 LGHNA, CDR2 YSLEER. V lost 0 bases and J lost 3, with 11 bases in between. This sequence originates from an adult with an advanced solid tumor such as melanoma, head and neck, liver or kidney cancer. This chain uses TRBV4-3 with TRBJ1-1; D remains unclear. The sequencing used CD4+ or CD8+ T cells sorted from blood, collected in a trial of the OX40 agonist ivuxolimab. The CDR3 nucleotides read TGCGCCAGCAGCCAAGATTCGTTCCGGGACACTGAAGCTTTCTTT. The encoded protein is CASSQDSFRDTEAFF.